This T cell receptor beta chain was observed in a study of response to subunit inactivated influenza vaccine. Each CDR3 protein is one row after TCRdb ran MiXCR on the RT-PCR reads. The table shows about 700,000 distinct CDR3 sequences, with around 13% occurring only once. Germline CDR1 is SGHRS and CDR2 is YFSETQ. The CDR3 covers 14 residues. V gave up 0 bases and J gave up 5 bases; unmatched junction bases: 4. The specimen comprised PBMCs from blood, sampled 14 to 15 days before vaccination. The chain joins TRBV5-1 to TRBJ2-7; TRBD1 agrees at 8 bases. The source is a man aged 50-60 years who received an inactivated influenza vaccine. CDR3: CASSLEQGADEQYF. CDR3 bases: TGCGCCAGCAGCTTGGAGCAGGGGGCGGACGAGCAGTACTTC. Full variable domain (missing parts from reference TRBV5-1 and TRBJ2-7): KAGVTQTPRYLIKTRGQQVTLSCSPISGHRSVSWYQQTPGQGLQFLFEYFSETQRNKGNFPGRFSGRQFSNSRSEMNVSTLELGDSALYLCASSLEQGADEQYFGPGTRLTVT.